This TCR beta chain was sequenced for a study of human T cells and chemical hapten exposure. For the study at large: On 2 cm by 2 cm of upper inner arm skin, sensitization was performed with 2% DPC. Patients, a majority of them female, were diagnosed with alopecia areata, totalis or universalis.

A single record per CDR3 protein comes from TCRdb applying MiXCR to the RACE reads. The sample has approximately 260,000 distinct CDR3 sequences, approximately 7.5% seen once; the top ten hold approximately 1.2%. The CDR3 is 19 residues long. V gave up 0 bases and J gave up 4 bases, with 23 bases separating them. Germline V gene lookup returns CDR1 LGHNA and CDR2 YSLEER. This sample's time point: pre-sensitization, week 0. Treatment described: therapeutic diphenylcyclopropenone sensitization with weekly scalp DPC. Ahead of applying each patch test, blood was sampled. Sequenced material: whole blood, taken in connection with sensitization to the hapten diphenylcyclopropenone (DPC). The V call is TRBV4-3, the J call TRBJ2-3, with D tentatively TRBD1 or TRBD2 (5 bases each). The receptor was derived from a man aged 18-30 years with alopecia areata. Some clones in this sample may be carry-over from other donors' samples. CDR3 sequence: CASSQEVGPRVGGADTQYF. In DNA form, the CDR3 reads TGCGCCAGCAGCCAAGAGGTGGGGCCCCGGGTTGGGGGAGCAGATACGCAGTATTTT.